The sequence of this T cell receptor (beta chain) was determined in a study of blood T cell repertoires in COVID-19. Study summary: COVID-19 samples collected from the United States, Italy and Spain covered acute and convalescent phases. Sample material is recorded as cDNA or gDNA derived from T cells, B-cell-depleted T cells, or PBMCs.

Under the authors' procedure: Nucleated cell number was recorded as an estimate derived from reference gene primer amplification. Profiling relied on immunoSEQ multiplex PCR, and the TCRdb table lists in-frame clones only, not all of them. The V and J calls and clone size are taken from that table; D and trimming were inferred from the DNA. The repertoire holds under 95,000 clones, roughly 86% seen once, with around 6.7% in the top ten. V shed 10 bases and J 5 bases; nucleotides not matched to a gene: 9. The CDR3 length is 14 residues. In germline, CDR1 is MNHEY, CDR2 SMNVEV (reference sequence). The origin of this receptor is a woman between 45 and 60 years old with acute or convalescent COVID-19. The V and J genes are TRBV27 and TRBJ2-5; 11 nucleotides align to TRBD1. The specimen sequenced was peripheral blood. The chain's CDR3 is CATGLDRGLETQYF. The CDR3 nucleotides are TGTGCCACCGGGTTGGACAGGGGGCTGGAGACCCAGTACTTC.